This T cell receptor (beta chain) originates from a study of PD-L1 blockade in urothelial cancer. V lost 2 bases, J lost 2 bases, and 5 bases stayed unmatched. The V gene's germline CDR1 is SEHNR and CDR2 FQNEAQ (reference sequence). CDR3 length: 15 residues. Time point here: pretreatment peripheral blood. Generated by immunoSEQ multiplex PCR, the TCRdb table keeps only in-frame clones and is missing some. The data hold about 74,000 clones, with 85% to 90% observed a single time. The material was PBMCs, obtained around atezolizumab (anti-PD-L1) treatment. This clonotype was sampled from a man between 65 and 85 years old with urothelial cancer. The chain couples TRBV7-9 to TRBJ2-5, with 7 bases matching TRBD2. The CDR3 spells CASSLSGGLQETQYF. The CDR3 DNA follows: TGTGCCAGCAGCTTATCGGGGGGATTACAAGAGACCCAGTACTTC.